A selection of T cell receptor beta chains follows, all from one sample in a study of T cells after posttransplantation cyclophosphamide. Using immunoSEQ multiplex PCR, the repertoire was profiled, and TCRdb retains in-frame clones only, with some absent. Among thousands of clones, roughly 98% were seen once, and the ten largest hold just over 0.85%. Sample: memory CD4+ T cells sorted from PBMCs. Receptor source: a man aged 35 to 55 in good health, CMV-negative, and a related stem cell transplant donor. Each CDR3 is given with its conserved first and last residue. Each record gives: J gene, V gene, D gene, CDR3 length, clone size, CDR3 DNA, CDR3 protein. The D gene is left open where the match is weak. Where a row states a size, it is once, few, many or the class of an expanded clone; other rows omit it.

j_call: TRBJ2-1; v_call: TRBV7-2; d_call: .; cdr3_length: 15; clone_size: once; cdr3_nt: TGTGCCAGCGTGCCAGAGGTGAGCTCCTACAATGAGCAGTTCTTC; cdr3_aa: CASVPEVSSYNEQFF
j_call: TRBJ2-2; v_call: TRBV7-2; d_call: TRBD2; cdr3_length: 16; clone_size: .; cdr3_nt: TGTGCCAGCAGCTTAGTTAGCGGGTGGAACACCGGGGAGCTGTTTTTT; cdr3_aa: CASSLVSGWNTGELFF
j_call: TRBJ1-1; v_call: TRBV18; d_call: .; cdr3_length: 13; clone_size: .; cdr3_nt: TGTGCCAGCTCACTAGGGGTGGACACTGAAGCTTTCTTT; cdr3_aa: CASSLGVDTEAFF
j_call: TRBJ2-5; v_call: TRBV28; d_call: TRBD2; cdr3_length: 17; clone_size: .; cdr3_nt: TGTGCCAGCAGTTTATGGAGCCTAGCGGGAGGGCCAGGGGAGCAGTACTTC; cdr3_aa: CASSLWSLAGGPGEQYF
j_call: TRBJ1-5; v_call: TRBV18; d_call: TRBD1; cdr3_length: 15; clone_size: .; cdr3_nt: TGTGCCAGCTCACCGGGACAGGTTTCAATTCAGCCCCAGCATTTT; cdr3_aa: CASSPGQVSIQPQHF
j_call: TRBJ2-3; v_call: TRBV7-9; d_call: TRBD2; cdr3_length: 16; clone_size: .; cdr3_nt: TGTGCCAGCAGCTTGTTTACTAGCGGTAGCACAGATACGCAGTATTTT; cdr3_aa: CASSLFTSGSTDTQYF
j_call: TRBJ1-1; v_call: TRBV25-1; d_call: TRBD1; cdr3_length: 14; clone_size: .; cdr3_nt: TGTGCCAGCAGTCGGTCAGGGGGGAACACTGAAGCTTTCTTT; cdr3_aa: CASSRSGGNTEAFF
j_call: TRBJ1-1; v_call: TRBV9; d_call: .; cdr3_length: 18; clone_size: once; cdr3_nt: TGTGCCAGCAGCGTAACGGGGGGGGGCCCAGAAATGAACACTGAAGCTTTCTTT; cdr3_aa: CASSVTGGGPEMNTEAFF
j_call: TRBJ1-1; v_call: TRBV5-1; d_call: .; cdr3_length: 15; clone_size: .; cdr3_nt: TGCGCCAGCAAAGGGGGGGGCTTTGAGAACACTGAAGCTTTCTTT; cdr3_aa: CASKGGGFENTEAFF
j_call: TRBJ2-3; v_call: TRBV19; d_call: .; cdr3_length: 16; clone_size: .; cdr3_nt: TGTGCCGGCGCGGTCGGCGCCACGAACGGCGCGGATACGCAGTATTTT; cdr3_aa: CAGAVGATNGADTQYF
j_call: TRBJ1-5; v_call: TRBV2; d_call: .; cdr3_length: 17; clone_size: .; cdr3_nt: TGTGCCAGCATGAAGGGGCCGGGTGGATATAGCAATCAGCCCCAGCATTTT; cdr3_aa: CASMKGPGGYSNQPQHF
j_call: TRBJ2-7; v_call: TRBV7-2; d_call: TRBD2; cdr3_length: 15; clone_size: .; cdr3_nt: TGTGCCAGCAGCTTAGTAAGGCGGGAGTACAACGAGCAGTACTTC; cdr3_aa: CASSLVRREYNEQYF
j_call: TRBJ1-1; v_call: TRBV18; d_call: TRBD1; cdr3_length: 14; clone_size: once; cdr3_nt: TGTGCCAGCTCACTACGACAGGGGGGTACTGAAGCTTTCTTT; cdr3_aa: CASSLRQGGTEAFF
j_call: TRBJ2-2; v_call: TRBV6-5; d_call: .; cdr3_length: 12; clone_size: .; cdr3_nt: TGTGCCAGCAGGGACTTGACCGGGGAGCTGTTTTTT; cdr3_aa: CASRDLTGELFF
j_call: TRBJ2-5; v_call: TRBV27; d_call: .; cdr3_length: 13; clone_size: .; cdr3_nt: TGTGCCAGCAGAAAAAGCCCGTGGGAGACCCAGTACTTC; cdr3_aa: CASRKSPWETQYF
j_call: TRBJ2-2; v_call: TRBV29-1; d_call: TRBD2; cdr3_length: 14; clone_size: few; cdr3_nt: TGCAGCGCCCGACTAGCGGCGAACACCGGGGAGCTGTTTTTT; cdr3_aa: CSARLAANTGELFF
j_call: TRBJ1-3; v_call: TRBV27; d_call: TRBD1; cdr3_length: 16; clone_size: .; cdr3_nt: TGTGCCAGCAGTTCAGACAGGGGGATCTCTGGAAACACCATATATTTT; cdr3_aa: CASSSDRGISGNTIYF
j_call: TRBJ2-3; v_call: TRBV7-2; d_call: TRBD2; cdr3_length: 14; clone_size: .; cdr3_nt: TGTGCCAGCACCACCCCTAGCGGTCCAGATACGCAGTATTTT; cdr3_aa: CASTTPSGPDTQYF
j_call: TRBJ2-5; v_call: TRBV7-8; d_call: .; cdr3_length: 14; clone_size: .; cdr3_nt: TGTGCCACCGCGGCCAGCGGGTACCAAGAGACCCAGTACTTC; cdr3_aa: CATAASGYQETQYF
j_call: TRBJ2-1; v_call: TRBV6-5; d_call: .; cdr3_length: 13; clone_size: .; cdr3_nt: TGTGCCAGCGCAAAACCCCCGGGTTATGAGCAGTTCTTC; cdr3_aa: CASAKPPGYEQFF
j_call: TRBJ2-7; v_call: TRBV5-1; d_call: TRBD2; cdr3_length: 16; clone_size: .; cdr3_nt: TGCGCCAGCAGTCGAGTTCTTAGCGGGAATCGTGTCGAGCAGTACTTC; cdr3_aa: CASSRVLSGNRVEQYF
j_call: TRBJ2-1; v_call: TRBV5-4; d_call: TRBD2; cdr3_length: 20; clone_size: .; cdr3_nt: TGTGCCAGCAGCTTTGGGAGTCTTAGGGACTTCCTAGCGGGAGGGGGTGAGCAGTTCTTC; cdr3_aa: CASSFGSLRDFLAGGGEQFF
j_call: TRBJ2-2; v_call: TRBV7-9; d_call: TRBD2; cdr3_length: 15; clone_size: few; cdr3_nt: TGTGCCAGCAGCTTAATCGGGAGGGCCACCGGGGAGCTGTTTTTT; cdr3_aa: CASSLIGRATGELFF
j_call: TRBJ2-7; v_call: TRBV5-4; d_call: .; cdr3_length: 14; clone_size: .; cdr3_nt: TGTGCCAGCAGCTCCGCCAGTAACTCCTACGAGCAGTACTTC; cdr3_aa: CASSSASNSYEQYF
j_call: TRBJ1-5; v_call: TRBV18; d_call: TRBD1; cdr3_length: 17; clone_size: .; cdr3_nt: TGTGCCAGCTCACCACCTCGACAGGGAACATGGTATCAGCCCCAGCATTTT; cdr3_aa: CASSPPRQGTWYQPQHF
j_call: TRBJ2-5; v_call: TRBV13; d_call: .; cdr3_length: 15; clone_size: .; cdr3_nt: TGTGCCAGCAGCCGGAGGGAAGCGGGCTTGGAGACCCAGTACTTC; cdr3_aa: CASSRREAGLETQYF
j_call: TRBJ2-1; v_call: TRBV11-2; d_call: TRBD2; cdr3_length: 15; clone_size: .; cdr3_nt: TGTGCCAGCAGCCCCCAGACTAGCGGGAGTTTAGAGCAGTTCTTC; cdr3_aa: CASSPQTSGSLEQFF
j_call: TRBJ2-3; v_call: TRBV15; d_call: TRBD2; cdr3_length: 16; clone_size: .; cdr3_nt: TGTGCCACCAGCAGAGCGTCTAGCGGGCCCACAGATACGCAGTATTTT; cdr3_aa: CATSRASSGPTDTQYF